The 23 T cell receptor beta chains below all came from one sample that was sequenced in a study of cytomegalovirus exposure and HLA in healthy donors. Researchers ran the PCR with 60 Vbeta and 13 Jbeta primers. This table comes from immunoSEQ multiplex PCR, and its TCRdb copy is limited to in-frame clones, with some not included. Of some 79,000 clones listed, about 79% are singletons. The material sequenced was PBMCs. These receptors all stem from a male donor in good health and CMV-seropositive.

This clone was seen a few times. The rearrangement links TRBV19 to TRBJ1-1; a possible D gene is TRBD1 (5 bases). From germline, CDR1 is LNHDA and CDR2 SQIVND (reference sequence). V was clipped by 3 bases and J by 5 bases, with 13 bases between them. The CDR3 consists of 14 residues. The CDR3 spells CASSINGGKTEAFF. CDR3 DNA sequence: TGTGCCAGTAGTATTAACGGGGGGAAAACTGAAGCTTTCTTT. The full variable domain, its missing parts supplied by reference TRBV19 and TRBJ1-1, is DGGITQSPKYLFRKEGQNVTLSCEQNLNHDAMYWYRQDPGQGLRLIYYSQIVNDFQKGDIAEGYSVSREKKESFPLTVTSAQKNPTAFYLCASSINGGKTEAFFGQGTRLTVV.

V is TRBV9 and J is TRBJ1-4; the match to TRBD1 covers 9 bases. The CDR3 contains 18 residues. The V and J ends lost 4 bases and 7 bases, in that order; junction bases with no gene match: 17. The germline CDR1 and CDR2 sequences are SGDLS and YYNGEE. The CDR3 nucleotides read TGTGCCAGCAGCCCGACGGGACAGGGAATTAGGGTTGGTGAAAAACTGTTTTTT. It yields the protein CASSPTGQGIRVGEKLFF.

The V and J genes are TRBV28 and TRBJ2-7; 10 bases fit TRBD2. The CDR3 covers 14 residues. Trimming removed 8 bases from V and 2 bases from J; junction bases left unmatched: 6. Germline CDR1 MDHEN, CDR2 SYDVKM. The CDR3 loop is CASQTGLATYEQYF. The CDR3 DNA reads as TGTGCCAGCCAGACGGGACTAGCGACCTACGAGCAGTACTTC.

CDR3 bases: TGTGCCAGCAGCTTAAGACTACAGGGCCCCTACGAGCAGTACTTC. Amino acid sequence: CASSLRLQGPYEQYF. J is TRBJ2-5 and V is TRBV7-6, with a possible D match to TRBD1 (6 bases). With the DNA end fitting TRBJ2-7 better, the J assignment may be wrong. CDR1 SGHVS and CDR2 FNYEAQ come from the germline V gene. The CDR3 has 15 residues.

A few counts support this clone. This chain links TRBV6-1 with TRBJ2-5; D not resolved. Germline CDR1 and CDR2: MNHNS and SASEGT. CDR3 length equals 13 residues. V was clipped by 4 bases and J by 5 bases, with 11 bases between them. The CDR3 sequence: CASSGSPRETQYF. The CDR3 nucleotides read TGTGCCAGCAGTGGATCACCCCGGGAGACCCAGTACTTC.

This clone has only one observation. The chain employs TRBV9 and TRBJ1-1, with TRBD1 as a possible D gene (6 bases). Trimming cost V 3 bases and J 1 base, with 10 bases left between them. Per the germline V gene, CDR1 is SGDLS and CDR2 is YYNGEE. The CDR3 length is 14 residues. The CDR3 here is CASSAGTRNTEAFF. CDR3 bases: TGTGCCAGCAGCGCCGGGACAAGGAACACTGAAGCTTTCTTT.

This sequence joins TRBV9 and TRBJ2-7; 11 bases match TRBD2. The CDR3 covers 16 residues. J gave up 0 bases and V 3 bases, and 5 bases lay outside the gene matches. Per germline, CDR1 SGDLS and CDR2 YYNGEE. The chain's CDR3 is CASSGSGTSGSYEQYF. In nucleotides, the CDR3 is TGTGCCAGCAGCGGATCCGGGACTAGCGGCTCCTACGAGCAGTACTTC. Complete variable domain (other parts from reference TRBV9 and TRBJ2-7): DSGVTQTPKHLITATGQRVTLRCSPRSGDLSVYWYQQSLDQGLQFLIQYYNGEERAKGNILERFSAQQFPDLHSELNLSSLELGDSALYFCASSGSGTSGSYEQYFGPGTRLTVT.

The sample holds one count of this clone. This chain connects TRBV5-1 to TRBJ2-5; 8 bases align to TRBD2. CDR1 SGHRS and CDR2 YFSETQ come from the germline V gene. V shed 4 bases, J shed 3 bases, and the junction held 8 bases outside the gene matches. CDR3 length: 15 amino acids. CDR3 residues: CASSTEGLAEETQYF. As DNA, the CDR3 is TGCGCCAGCAGCACGGAAGGACTAGCTGAAGAGACCCAGTACTTC.

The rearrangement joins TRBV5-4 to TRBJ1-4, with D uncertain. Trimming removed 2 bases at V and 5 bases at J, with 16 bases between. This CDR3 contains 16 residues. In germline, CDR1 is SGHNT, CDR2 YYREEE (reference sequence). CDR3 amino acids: CASSLGAAVINEKLFF. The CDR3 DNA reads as TGTGCCAGCAGCTTAGGAGCCGCCGTGATAAATGAAAAACTGTTTTTT.

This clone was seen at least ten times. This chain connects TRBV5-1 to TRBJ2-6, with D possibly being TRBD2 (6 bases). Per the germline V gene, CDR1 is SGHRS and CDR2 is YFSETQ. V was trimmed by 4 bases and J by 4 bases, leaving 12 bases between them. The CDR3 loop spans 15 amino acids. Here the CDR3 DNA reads TGCGCCAGCAGCCTCATCCGGGGGGGGGCCAACGTCCTGACTTTC. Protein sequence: CASSLIRGGANVLTF.

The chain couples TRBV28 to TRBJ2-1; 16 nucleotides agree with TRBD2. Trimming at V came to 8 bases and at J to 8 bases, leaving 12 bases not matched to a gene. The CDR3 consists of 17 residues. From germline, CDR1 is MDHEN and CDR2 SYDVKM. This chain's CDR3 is CASAVPGLAGGPDEQFF. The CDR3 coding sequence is TGTGCCAGCGCCGTTCCGGGACTAGCGGGAGGGCCAGATGAGCAGTTCTTC. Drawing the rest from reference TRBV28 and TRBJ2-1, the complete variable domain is DVKVTQSSRYLVKRTGEKVFLECVQDMDHENMFWYRQDPGLGLRLIYFSYDVKMKEKGDIPEGYSVSREKKERFSLILESASTNQTSMYLCASAVPGLAGGPDEQFFGPGTRLTVL.

CDR3 loop: CASGSGFGANVLTF. CDR3 sequence (DNA): TGCGCCAGCGGATCAGGGTTCGGGGCCAACGTCCTGACTTTC. This chain joins TRBV5-1 and TRBJ2-6; tentative D call: TRBD1 (5 bases). CDR1 and CDR2 (germline): SGHRS, YFSETQ. Trimming cost V 7 bases and J 4 bases, with 12 bases left between them. This CDR3 contains 14 residues. Looking up the rest from reference TRBV5-1 and TRBJ2-6 gives the full variable domain: KAGVTQTPRYLIKTRGQQVTLSCSPISGHRSVSWYQQTPGQGLQFLFEYFSETQRNKGNFPGRFSGRQFSNSRSEMNVSTLELGDSALYLCASGSGFGANVLTFGAGSRLTVL.

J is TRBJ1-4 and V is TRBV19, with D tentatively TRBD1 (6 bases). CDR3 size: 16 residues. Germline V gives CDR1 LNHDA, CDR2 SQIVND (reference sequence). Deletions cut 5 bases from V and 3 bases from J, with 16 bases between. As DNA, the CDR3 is TGTGCCAGTAGTCCTCTCGGGGGGACACCTAATGAAAAACTGTTTTTT. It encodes CASSPLGGTPNEKLFF.

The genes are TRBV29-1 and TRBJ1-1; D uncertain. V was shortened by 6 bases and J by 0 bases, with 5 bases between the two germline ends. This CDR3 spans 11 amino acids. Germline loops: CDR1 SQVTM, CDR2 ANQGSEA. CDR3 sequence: CSVLMNTEAFF. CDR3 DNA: TGCAGCGTATTAATGAACACTGAAGCTTTCTTT. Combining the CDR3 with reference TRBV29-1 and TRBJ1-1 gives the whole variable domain SAVISQKPSRDICQRGTSLTIQCQVDSQVTMMFWYRQQPGQSLTLIATANQGSEATYESGFVIDKFPISRPNLTFSTLTVSNMSPEDSSIYLCSVLMNTEAFFGQGTRLTVV.

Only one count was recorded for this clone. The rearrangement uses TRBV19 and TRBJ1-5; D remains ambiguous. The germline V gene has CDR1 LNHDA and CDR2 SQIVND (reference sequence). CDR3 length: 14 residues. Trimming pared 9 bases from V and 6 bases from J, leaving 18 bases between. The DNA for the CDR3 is TGTGCCAGCTTGCGGAGAGGCGACGGTCAGCCCCAGCATTTT. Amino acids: CASLRRGDGQPQHF.

CDR3 in DNA: TGTGCCAGCAGCGTAGGAGGGCCCGAGGGTTCACCCCTCCACTTT. It yields the protein CASSVGGPEGSPLHF. This chain connects TRBV9 to TRBJ1-6; no firm D call. The CDR3 consists of 15 residues. V gave up 0 bases and J gave up 9 bases, with 13 bases separating them. CDR1 is SGDLS, CDR2 YYNGEE, per germline.

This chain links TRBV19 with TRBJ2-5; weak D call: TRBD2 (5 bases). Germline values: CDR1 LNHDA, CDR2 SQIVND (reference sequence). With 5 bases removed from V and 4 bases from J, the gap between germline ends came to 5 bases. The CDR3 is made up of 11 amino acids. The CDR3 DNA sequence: TGTGCCAGTAGTCGGGGAGAGACCCAGTACTTC. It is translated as CASSRGETQYF.

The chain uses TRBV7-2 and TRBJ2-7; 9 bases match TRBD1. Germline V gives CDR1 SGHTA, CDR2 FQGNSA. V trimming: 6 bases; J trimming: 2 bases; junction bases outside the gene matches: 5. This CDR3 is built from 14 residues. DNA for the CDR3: TGTGCCAGCAGTCGACAGGGGGGTACCTACGAGCAGTACTTC. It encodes CASSRQGGTYEQYF. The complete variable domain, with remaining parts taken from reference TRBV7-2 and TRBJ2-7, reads GAGVSQSPSNKVTEKGKDVELRCDPISGHTALYWYRQSLGQGLEFLIYFQGNSAPDKSGLPSDRFSAERTGGSVSTLTIQRTQQEDSAVYLCASSRQGGTYEQYFGPGTRLTVT.

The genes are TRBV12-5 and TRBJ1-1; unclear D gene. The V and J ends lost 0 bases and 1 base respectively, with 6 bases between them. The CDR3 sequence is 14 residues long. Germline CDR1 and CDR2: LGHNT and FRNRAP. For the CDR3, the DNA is TGTGCTAGTGGTTTGGTACGGGAGAACACTGAAGCTTTCTTT. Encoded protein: CASGLVRENTEAFF.

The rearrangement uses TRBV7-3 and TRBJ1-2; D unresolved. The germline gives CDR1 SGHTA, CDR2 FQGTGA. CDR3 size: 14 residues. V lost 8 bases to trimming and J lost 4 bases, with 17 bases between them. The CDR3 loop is CASHPSAGFYGYTF. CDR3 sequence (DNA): TGTGCCAGCCACCCTAGCGCAGGATTCTATGGCTACACCTTC. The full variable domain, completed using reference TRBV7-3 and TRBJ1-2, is GAGVSQTPSNKVTEKGKYVELRCDPISGHTALYWYRQSLGQGPEFLIYFQGTGAADDSGLPNDRFFAVRPEGSVSTLKIQRTERGDSAVYLCASHPSAGFYGYTFGSGTRLTVV.

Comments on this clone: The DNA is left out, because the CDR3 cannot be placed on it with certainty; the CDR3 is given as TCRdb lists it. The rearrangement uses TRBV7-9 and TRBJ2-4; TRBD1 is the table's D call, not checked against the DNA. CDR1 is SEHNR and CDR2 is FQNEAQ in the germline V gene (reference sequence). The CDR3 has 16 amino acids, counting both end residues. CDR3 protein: CVPAAPEGGAKNIQYF.

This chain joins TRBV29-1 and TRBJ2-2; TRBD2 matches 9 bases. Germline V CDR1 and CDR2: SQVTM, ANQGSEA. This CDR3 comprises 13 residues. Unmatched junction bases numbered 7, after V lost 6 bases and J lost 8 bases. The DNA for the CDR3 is TGCAGCGTCGTGCAGCTAGCGGGAGGGGAGCTGTTTTTT. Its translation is CSVVQLAGGELFF.

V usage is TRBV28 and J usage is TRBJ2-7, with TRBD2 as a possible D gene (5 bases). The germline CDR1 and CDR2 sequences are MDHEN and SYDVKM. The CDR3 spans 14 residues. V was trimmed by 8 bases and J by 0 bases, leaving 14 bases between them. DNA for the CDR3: TGTGCCAGCTTTCAGACGGGAAGCTCCTACGAGCAGTACTTC. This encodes CASFQTGSSYEQYF.